The rows below give T cell receptor beta chains drawn from one sample of a study of CD8 T cells in Susac syndrome. TCRdb reprocessed the immunoSEQ multiplex PCR reads via MiXCR and lists one record per CDR3 protein. The data show over 200,000 distinct CDR3 sequences, with roughly 94% seen just once and approximately 0.08% held by the top ten. Sequencing input: CD4+ T cells from PBMCs. These receptors originate from a human donor with multiple sclerosis. The CDR3 runs from the conserved cysteine through the conserved F or W. A D gene is named only where the DNA matches it firmly. A clone size is listed for some rows: how often the clone was seen (once, few, many), or a class if it is expanded.

.	TRBV6-1	.	TRBJ2-5	TGTGCCAGCAGCGCAAAGGGGTACCAAGAGACCCAGTACTTC	CASSAKGYQETQYF
.	TRBV20-1	.	TRBJ2-5	TGCAGTGCTTCAGGGCGGGGCCAAGAGACCCAGTACTTC	CSASGRGQETQYF
.	TRBV29-1	TRBD1	TRBJ1-1	TGCAGCGTTGACGACAGGGGGAACACTGAAGCTTTCTTT	CSVDDRGNTEAFF
.	TRBV29-1	TRBD1	TRBJ1-2	TGCAGCGGTTCACAGGGGGAGATTGGAGGCTACACCTTC	CSGSQGEIGGYTF
.	TRBV16	.	TRBJ2-5	TGTGCCAGCAGCCAATCTAGGGGATCGGAGACCCAGTACTTC	CASSQSRGSETQYF
once	TRBV14	.	TRBJ2-7	TGTGCCAGCACAGCCGGCAGGAGCCTCTACGAGCAGTACTTC	CASTAGRSLYEQYF
.	TRBV5-1	TRBD1	TRBJ2-7	TGCGCCAGCAGCTCGACAGGGGGCTCCTACGAGCAGTACTTC	CASSSTGGSYEQYF
.	TRBV12-3/TRBV12-4	.	TRBJ2-7	TGTGCCAGCAGCCGGGACGACAACTACGAGCAGTACTTC	CASSRDDNYEQYF
.	TRBV18	.	TRBJ2-5	TGTGCCAGCTCACTTCTGGACTTGAGGACCCAGTACTTC	CASSLLDLRTQYF
.	TRBV20-1	.	TRBJ2-3	TGCAGTGCTCCCCAACAGAGCGATACGCAGTATTTT	CSAPQQSDTQYF
once	TRBV4-1	TRBD1	TRBJ1-1	TGCGCCAGCAGCCACGGACAGGAGAACACTGAAGCTTTCTTT	CASSHGQENTEAFF
.	TRBV6-5	.	TRBJ2-1	TGTGCCAGCAGTTACTCTGGACGGAATGAGCAGTTCTTC	CASSYSGRNEQFF
.	TRBV23-1	.	TRBJ2-1	TGCGCCAGCAGCCGGGAAACTTACAATGAGCAGTTCTTC	CASSRETYNEQFF
.	TRBV7-9	.	TRBJ1-2	TGTGCCAGCGGATCCGAATATGGCTACACCTTC	CASGSEYGYTF
.	TRBV29-1	TRBD1	TRBJ1-4	TGCAGCGTTGAGGACAGGGGGAATGAAAAACTGTTTTTT	CSVEDRGNEKLFF
once	TRBV30	TRBD1	TRBJ1-2	TGTGCCTGGAGTGTAGGGACAGTCGGCTACACCTTC	CAWSVGTVGYTF
.	TRBV7-9	TRBD2	TRBJ2-4	TGTGCCAGCAGCTTAGTAGCGGGGGTCAAAAACATTCAGTACTTC	CASSLVAGVKNIQYF
.	TRBV27	.	TRBJ2-5	TGTGCCAGCAGTTCGTCAGGGTTCCCCCAAGAAGAGACCCAGTACTTC	CASSSSGFPQEETQYF
.	TRBV30	TRBD1	TRBJ1-1	TGTGCCTGGATTAGGGACAGACGAAAGAACACTGAAGCTTTCTTT	CAWIRDRRKNTEAFF
.	TRBV29-1	.	TRBJ2-3	TGCAGCCCCGGGGCCCTAGGCACAGATACGCAGTATTTT	CSPGALGTDTQYF
.	TRBV20-1	.	TRBJ1-2	TGCAGTGCTAGAGTTCCGCCCGGGGAGGATGGCTACACCTTC	CSARVPPGEDGYTF
.	TRBV10-3	.	TRBJ2-4	TGTGCCATCAGTGAGTCAAGTCCCTTAGCCAAAAACATTCAGTACTTC	CAISESSPLAKNIQYF
.	TRBV20-1	TRBD2	TRBJ2-3	TGCAGTGCTAGAGATCGGGTAGCGGGGACAGATACGCAGTATTTT	CSARDRVAGTDTQYF
.	TRBV7-9	TRBD1	TRBJ1-2	TGTGCCAGCAGCTGGGACAGGAACTACACCTTC	CASSWDRNYTF
once	TRBV20-1	TRBD2	TRBJ2-3	TGCAGTGCTTCCGGACTAGCGGGAGATACGCAGTATTTT	CSASGLAGDTQYF
.	TRBV13	.	TRBJ2-1	TGTGCCAGCAGCTTAGTCTCGTATTACAATGAGCAGTTCTTC	CASSLVSYYNEQFF
.	TRBV3-1	.	TRBJ2-7	TGTGCCAGCAGCCAGAGGGACCACGAGCAGTACTTC	CASSQRDHEQYF
.	TRBV7-9	.	TRBJ1-1	TGTGCCAGCAGCTTAGAGGCAGGGGCGTCCAGTGAAGCTTTCTTT	CASSLEAGASSEAFF
.	TRBV20-1	.	TRBJ2-3	TGCAGTGCTAGACCGCTACAGGGCACAGATACGCAGTATTTT	CSARPLQGTDTQYF
once	TRBV27	TRBD1	TRBJ1-6	TGTGCCAGCAGCCGGCTTCAGGGGGCGAGTTCACCCCTCCACTTT	CASSRLQGASSPLHF